This is a list of T cell receptor beta chains from one sample in a study of blood T cell repertoires in COVID-19. Profiled with immunoSEQ multiplex PCR; TCRdb holds only in-frame clones, not every one. Of 70,000 to 100,000 clones in the sample, 60% to 80% were seen once. Sequencing used peripheral blood. The source is a woman aged 45 to 65 with acute or convalescent COVID-19. Each CDR3 is given with its conserved first and last residue.

j_call v_call cdr3_aa
TRBJ2-5 TRBV5-1 CASSSGQQSLLRETQYF
TRBJ1-1 TRBV12-3/TRBV12-4 CASSLKGARAFF
TRBJ1-1 TRBV7-3 CASSLTGTGSGTEAFF
TRBJ2-7 TRBV2 CASSDSTGDRDEQYF
TRBJ1-2 TRBV5-1 CASSLASGDGYTF
TRBJ1-2 TRBV5-1 CASSLAGGKVDGYTF
TRBJ1-1 TRBV5-6 CASSNRQGGNTEAFF
TRBJ1-2 TRBV5-1 CASKREGSPSSGYTF
TRBJ1-4 TRBV28 CASKKPGQGEKLFF
TRBJ2-5 TRBV28 CASSIPGAGDMETQYF
TRBJ1-1 TRBV21-1 CASSKPTVNTEAFF
TRBJ1-4 TRBV7-6 CASSMTGTGTPKLFF
TRBJ1-4 TRBV7-9 CASSLTDLNEKLFF
TRBJ2-5 TRBV29-1 CSVRRGRQETQYF
TRBJ1-1 TRBV5-4 CASSPVQGSNTEAFF
TRBJ1-6 TRBV28 CASSFWDLNSPLHF
TRBJ2-7 TRBV11-2 CASSSGGYEQYF
TRBJ1-2 TRBV6-5 CASSRTGVYGYTF